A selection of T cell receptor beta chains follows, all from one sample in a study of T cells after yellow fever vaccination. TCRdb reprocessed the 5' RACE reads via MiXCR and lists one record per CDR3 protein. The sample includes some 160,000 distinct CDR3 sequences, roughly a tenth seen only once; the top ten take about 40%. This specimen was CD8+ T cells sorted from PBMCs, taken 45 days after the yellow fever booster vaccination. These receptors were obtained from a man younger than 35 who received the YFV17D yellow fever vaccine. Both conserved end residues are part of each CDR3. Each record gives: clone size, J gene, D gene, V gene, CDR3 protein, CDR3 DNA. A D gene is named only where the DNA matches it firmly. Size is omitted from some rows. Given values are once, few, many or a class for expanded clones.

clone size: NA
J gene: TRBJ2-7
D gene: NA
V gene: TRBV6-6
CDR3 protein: CASSRVPGPSSSYEQYF
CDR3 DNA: TGTGCCAGCAGTCGCGTACCGGGACCTTCGAGCTCCTACGAGCAGTACTTC

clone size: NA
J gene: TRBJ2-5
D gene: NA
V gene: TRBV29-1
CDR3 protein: CSVEAIWSRRGRETQYF
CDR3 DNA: TGCAGCGTTGAAGCCATCTGGAGTAGGCGAGGTCGGGAGACCCAGTACTTC

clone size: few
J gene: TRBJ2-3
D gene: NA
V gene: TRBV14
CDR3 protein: CASSQDLDTRRTDTQYF
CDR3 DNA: TGTGCCAGCAGCCAAGATCTGGACACCCGTCGCACAGATACGCAGTATTTT

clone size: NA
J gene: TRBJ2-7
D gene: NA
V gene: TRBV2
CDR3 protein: CASTEGHYEQYF
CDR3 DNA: TGTGCCAGCACAGAAGGACACTACGAGCAGTACTTC

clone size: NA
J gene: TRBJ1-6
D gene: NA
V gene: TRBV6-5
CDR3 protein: CASSPLGSSYNSPLHF
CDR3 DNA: TGTGCCAGCAGCCCCTTGGGCAGTTCCTATAATTCACCCCTCCACTTT

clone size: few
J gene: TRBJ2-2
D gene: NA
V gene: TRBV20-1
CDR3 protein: CSAFYDGELFF
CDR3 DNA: TGCAGTGCTTTTTACGACGGGGAGCTGTTTTTT

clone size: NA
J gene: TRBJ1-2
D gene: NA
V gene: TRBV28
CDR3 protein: CASSFPSDRRIYGYTF
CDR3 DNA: TGTGCCAGCAGTTTTCCCTCGGACAGACGGATCTATGGCTACACCTTC

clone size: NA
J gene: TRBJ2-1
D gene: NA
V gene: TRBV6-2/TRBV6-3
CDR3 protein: CASSYSSAAGEQFF
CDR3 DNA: TGTGCCAGCAGTTACTCGTCGGCGGCGGGTGAGCAGTTCTTC

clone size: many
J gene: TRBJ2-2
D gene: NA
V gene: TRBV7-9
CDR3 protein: CASSFGQMNTGELFF
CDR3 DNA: TGTGCCAGCAGCTTTGGGCAGATGAACACCGGGGAGCTGTTTTTT

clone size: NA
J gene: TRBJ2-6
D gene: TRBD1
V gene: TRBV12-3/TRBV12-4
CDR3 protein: CASSPQGAVSGANVLTF
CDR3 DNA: TGTGCCAGCAGTCCGCAGGGGGCGGTCTCTGGGGCCAACGTCCTGACTTTC

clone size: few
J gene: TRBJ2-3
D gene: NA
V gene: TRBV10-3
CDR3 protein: CAIRAGQGGITDTQYF
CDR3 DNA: TGTGCCATCAGGGCCGGACAGGGAGGGATCACAGATACGCAGTATTTT

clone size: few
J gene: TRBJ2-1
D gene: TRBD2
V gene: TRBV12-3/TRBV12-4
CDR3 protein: CASSLLRGAYNEQFF
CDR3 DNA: TGTGCCAGCAGTTTACTGCGGGGGGCCTACAATGAGCAGTTCTTC

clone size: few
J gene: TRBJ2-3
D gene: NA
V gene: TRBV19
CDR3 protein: CASSIAGTDTQYF
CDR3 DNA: TGTGCCAGTAGTATCGCGGGTACAGATACGCAGTATTTT

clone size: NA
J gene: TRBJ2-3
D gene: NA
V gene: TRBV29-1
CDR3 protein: CSVDEIVGHDPDTQYF
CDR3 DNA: TGCAGCGTTGACGAAATCGTCGGTCACGATCCTGATACGCAGTATTTT

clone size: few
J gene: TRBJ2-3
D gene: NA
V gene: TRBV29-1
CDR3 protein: CSVEDPSGTSTDTQYF
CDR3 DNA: TGCAGCGTTGAAGATCCGTCGGGGACTAGCACAGATACGCAGTATTTT

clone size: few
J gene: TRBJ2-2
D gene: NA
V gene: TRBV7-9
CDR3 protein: CASSYRPGVPNTGELFF
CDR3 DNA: TGTGCCAGCAGCTATCGTCCGGGGGTCCCTAACACCGGGGAGCTGTTTTTT

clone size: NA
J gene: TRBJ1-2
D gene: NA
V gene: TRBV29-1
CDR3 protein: CSVNGGAEGYTF
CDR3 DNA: TGCAGCGTTAATGGGGGGGCAGAAGGCTACACCTTC

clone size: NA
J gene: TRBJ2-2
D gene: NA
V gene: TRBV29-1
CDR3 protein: CSVEVTGDTGELFF
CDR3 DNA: TGCAGCGTTGAGGTTACGGGGGACACCGGGGAGCTGTTTTTT

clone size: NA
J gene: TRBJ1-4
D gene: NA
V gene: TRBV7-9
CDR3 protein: CASSPTAADIVNEILFF
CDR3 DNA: TGTGCCAGCAGCCCCACGGCGGCGGATATAGTAAATGAAATACTGTTTTTT

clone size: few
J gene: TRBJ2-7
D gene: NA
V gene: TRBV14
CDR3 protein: CASSHPYYEQYF
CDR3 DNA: TGTGCCAGCAGCCACCCTTACTACGAGCAGTACTTC

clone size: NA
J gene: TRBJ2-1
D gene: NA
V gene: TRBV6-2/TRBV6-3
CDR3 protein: CASSYSIPNPHNEQFF
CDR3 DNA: TGTGCCAGCAGTTACTCGATCCCCAACCCCCACAATGAGCAGTTCTTC

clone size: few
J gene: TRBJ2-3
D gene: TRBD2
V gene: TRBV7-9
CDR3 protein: CASSPGGLGIDTQYF
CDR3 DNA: TGTGCCAGCAGCCCGGGGGGACTGGGTATAGATACGCAGTATTTT

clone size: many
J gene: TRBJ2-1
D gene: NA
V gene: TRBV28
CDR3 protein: CASRLTGLNSYNEQFF
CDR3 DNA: TGTGCCAGCAGGCTTACAGGACTGAACTCCTACAATGAGCAGTTCTTC

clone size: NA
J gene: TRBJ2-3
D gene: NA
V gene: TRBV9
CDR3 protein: CASSPRSSTDTQYF
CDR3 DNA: TGTGCCAGCAGCCCCCGCTCAAGCACAGATACGCAGTATTTT

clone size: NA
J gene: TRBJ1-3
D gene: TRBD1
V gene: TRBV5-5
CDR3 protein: CASSGTGLGNTIYF
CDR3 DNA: TGTGCCAGCAGCGGGACAGGGCTCGGAAACACCATATATTTT

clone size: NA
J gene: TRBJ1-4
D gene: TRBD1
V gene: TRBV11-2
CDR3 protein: CASSTPGQGFEKLFF
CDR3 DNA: TGTGCCAGCAGCACCCCGGGACAGGGATTTGAAAAACTGTTTTTT

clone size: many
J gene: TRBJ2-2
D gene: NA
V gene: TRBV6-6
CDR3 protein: CASSHDGNTGELFF
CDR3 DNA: TGTGCCAGCAGTCACGACGGAAACACCGGGGAGCTGTTTTTT

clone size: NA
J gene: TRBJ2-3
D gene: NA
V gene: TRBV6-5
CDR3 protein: CASGSVGGRDTDTQYF
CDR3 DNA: TGTGCCAGCGGGTCTGTGGGGGGGCGGGACACAGATACGCAGTATTTT

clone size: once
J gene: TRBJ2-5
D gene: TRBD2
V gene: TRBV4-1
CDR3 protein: CASSRRTSGIQETQYF
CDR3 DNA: TGCGCCAGCAGCCGGAGGACTAGCGGGATCCAAGAGACCCAGTACTTC

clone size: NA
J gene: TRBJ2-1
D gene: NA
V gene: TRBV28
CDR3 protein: CASTDRPRGYNEQFF
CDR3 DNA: TGTGCCAGCACCGATAGACCTCGGGGTTACAATGAGCAGTTCTTC

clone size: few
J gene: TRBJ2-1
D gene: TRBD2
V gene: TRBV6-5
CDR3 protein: CASSYSIAGGEHEQFF
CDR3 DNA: TGTGCCAGCAGTTACTCCATAGCGGGTGGGGAGCATGAGCAGTTCTTC

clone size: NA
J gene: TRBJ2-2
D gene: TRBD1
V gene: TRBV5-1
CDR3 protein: CASSLFGGQGKNTGELFF
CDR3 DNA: TGCGCCAGCAGCTTGTTTGGGGGACAGGGAAAGAACACCGGGGAGCTGTTTTTT

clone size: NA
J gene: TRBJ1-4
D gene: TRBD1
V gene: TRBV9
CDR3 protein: CASSFRDRGNEKLFF
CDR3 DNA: TGTGCCAGCAGCTTCCGGGACAGGGGAAATGAAAAACTGTTTTTT

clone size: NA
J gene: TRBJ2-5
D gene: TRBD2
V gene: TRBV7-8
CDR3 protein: CASTYSGGLETQYF
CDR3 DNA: TGTGCCAGCACCTATAGCGGGGGCCTAGAGACCCAGTACTTC

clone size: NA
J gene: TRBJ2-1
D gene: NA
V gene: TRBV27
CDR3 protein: CASTPVSAGNEQFF
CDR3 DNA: TGTGCCAGCACCCCTGTTTCCGCTGGGAATGAGCAGTTCTTC

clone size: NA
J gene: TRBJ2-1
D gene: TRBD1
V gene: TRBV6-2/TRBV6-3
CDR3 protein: CASSPSRLDRGRYNEQFF
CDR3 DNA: TGTGCCAGCAGTCCCTCCCGACTAGACAGGGGGCGATACAATGAGCAGTTCTTC